The rows below give T cell receptor beta chains drawn from one sample of a study of CD8 T cells in ankylosing spondylitis. Each CDR3 protein gets one entry after TCRdb re-called the 5' RACE reads with MiXCR. The sample includes some 150,000 distinct CDR3 sequences, 9.5% to 12% of them seen just once. The sequenced material came from blood, either unsorted or a sorted T cell fraction (not recorded which). The origin of the receptors is a female donor with ankylosing spondylitis or in good health (not recorded which). The CDR3 runs from the conserved cysteine through the conserved F or W. D genes are given only for firm matches. Size tells how often a clone was seen (once, few, many) or the class of an expanded clone, and some rows leave it out.

j_call d_call v_call clone_size cdr3_aa cdr3_nt
TRBJ1-2 . TRBV9 many CASSVGQLNYGYTF TGTGCCAGCAGCGTAGGACAGCTTAACTATGGCTACACCTTC
TRBJ2-3 . TRBV12-3/TRBV12-4 many CASSQERWTQYF TGTGCCAGCAGCCAAGAGCGTTGGACGCAGTATTTT
TRBJ1-3 . TRBV7-2 few CASSQVGGPGGNTIYF TGTGCCAGCAGCCAAGTGGGGGGCCCTGGGGGAAACACCATATATTTT
TRBJ2-1 TRBD2 TRBV6-2/TRBV6-3 many CASRSAIAGGLGEQFF TGTGCCAGCAGATCCGCTATAGCGGGGGGCCTAGGTGAGCAGTTCTTC
TRBJ2-5 . TRBV23-1 few CASAKSDDTETQYF TGCGCCAGCGCGAAATCGGACGACACAGAGACCCAGTACTTC
TRBJ2-7 . TRBV15 many CATSRDPELAKSEQYF TGTGCCACCAGCAGAGATCCCGAACTAGCAAAATCCGAGCAGTACTTC
TRBJ1-2 TRBD1 TRBV7-2 many CASTPTTDRVYGYTF TGTGCCAGCACCCCAACAACGGACAGGGTCTATGGCTACACCTTC
TRBJ1-6 . TRBV6-5 . CASSYTSSPLHF TGTGCCAGCAGTTATACGAGTTCACCCCTCCACTTT
TRBJ2-2 TRBD2 TRBV29-1 many CSVERVAGDPYTGELFF TGCAGCGTTGAGCGTGTAGCGGGGGACCCGTACACCGGGGAGCTGTTTTTT
TRBJ1-1 TRBD1 TRBV5-1 many CASSFTGEGFTEAFF TGCGCCAGCAGCTTCACAGGGGAGGGGTTCACTGAAGCTTTCTTT
TRBJ1-4 . TRBV3-1 many CASSQDGRDNEKLFF TGTGCCAGCAGCCAAGACGGCAGAGATAATGAAAAACTGTTTTTT
TRBJ1-2 TRBD1 TRBV7-2 many CASSPGTGPYGYTF TGTGCCAGCAGCCCAGGGACAGGTCCCTATGGCTACACCTTC
TRBJ2-7 TRBD1 TRBV29-1 . CSVTRDRAYEQYF TGCAGCGTGACCCGGGACAGAGCCTACGAGCAGTACTTC
TRBJ2-2 . TRBV7-2 . CASSLRSSMNTGELFF TGTGCCAGCAGCCTTAGATCCTCCATGAACACCGGGGAGCTGTTTTTT
TRBJ2-2 TRBD1 TRBV7-8 . CASSLLFDRGWSGELFF TGTGCCAGCAGCTTACTCTTCGACAGGGGATGGTCCGGGGAGCTGTTTTTT
TRBJ1-1 . TRBV14 few CASCQARGRGTEAFF TGTGCCAGCTGCCAAGCCAGGGGCAGGGGCACTGAAGCTTTCTTT
TRBJ1-4 . TRBV15 many CATSRYLSEKLFF TGTGCCACCAGCAGATACCTCAGTGAAAAACTGTTTTTT
TRBJ2-6 . TRBV11-2 many CASTLTGSGANVLTF TGTGCCAGCACCCTTACAGGGTCTGGGGCCAACGTCCTGACTTTC
TRBJ1-1 . TRBV30 few CAWTGGPNTEAFF TGTGCCTGGACAGGAGGCCCGAACACTGAAGCTTTCTTT
TRBJ1-2 . TRBV12-3/TRBV12-4 many CASTHRRLGGYTF TGTGCCAGCACACATAGAAGGTTAGGAGGCTACACCTTC
TRBJ2-1 TRBD1 TRBV5-1 many CASSFPGQGGNEQFF TGCGCCAGCAGTTTCCCGGGACAGGGGGGCAATGAGCAGTTCTTC
TRBJ2-3 . TRBV7-2 many CASSLSLREEDTQYF TGTGCCAGCAGCTTGTCTCTGCGGGAAGAGGATACGCAGTATTTT
TRBJ2-1 . TRBV7-2 many CASSLGGTPRYNEQFF TGTGCCAGCAGCTTAGGCGGGACACCTAGGTACAATGAGCAGTTCTTC
TRBJ2-1 TRBD1 TRBV12-3/TRBV12-4 few CASRTGTAYNEQFF TGTGCCAGCAGGACCGGGACAGCTTACAATGAGCAGTTCTTC
TRBJ2-2 TRBD1 TRBV6-4 many CASSSGTDTGELFF TGTGCCAGCAGCTCCGGGACAGACACCGGGGAGCTGTTTTTT
TRBJ1-3 . TRBV5-1 many CASSLEGSNSGNTIYF TGCGCCAGCAGCTTGGAAGGCAGCAACTCTGGAAACACCATATATTTT
TRBJ2-1 . TRBV5-1 many CASSWTGENEQFF TGCGCCAGCAGCTGGACTGGAGAGAATGAGCAGTTCTTC
TRBJ2-7 . TRBV7-6 many CASSITGRSYEQYF TGTGCCAGCAGCATCACGGGCCGCTCCTACGAGCAGTACTTC
TRBJ2-3 TRBD2 TRBV5-1 many CASRGLAAEDTQYF TGCGCCAGCAGGGGACTAGCGGCGGAAGATACGCAGTATTTT
TRBJ2-3 . TRBV7-3 many CASSSSGPPGDTQYF TGTGCCAGCAGCTCGTCCGGCCCACCGGGGGATACGCAGTATTTT
TRBJ1-2 TRBD1 TRBV5-6 many CASSLPGQGVYGYTF TGTGCCAGCAGCCTCCCGGGACAGGGCGTATATGGCTACACCTTC
TRBJ2-7 . TRBV7-2 many CASSLSPNRGEQYF TGTGCCAGCAGCTTATCCCCCAATAGGGGCGAGCAGTACTTC
TRBJ2-3 TRBD2 TRBV10-3 . CAAASPGGASTDTQYF TGTGCCGCCGCTTCACCGGGGGGAGCGTCCACAGATACGCAGTATTTT
TRBJ2-2 . TRBV7-3 . CASSLMPNTGELFF TGTGCCAGCAGCTTAATGCCGAACACCGGGGAGCTGTTTTTT
TRBJ1-2 TRBD1 TRBV18 many CASSPPYRGNGYTF TGTGCCAGCTCACCACCGTACAGGGGAAATGGCTACACCTTC
TRBJ1-4 TRBD1 TRBV5-1 few CASSPPGQGLNEKLFF TGCGCCAGCAGCCCCCCGGGACAGGGGCTTAATGAAAAACTGTTTTTT
TRBJ1-5 . TRBV10-3 . CAISEPNQPQHF TGTGCCATCAGTGAGCCTAATCAGCCCCAGCATTTT
TRBJ1-1 . TRBV6-1 many CASTRPGTTEAFF TGTGCCAGCACCAGGCCAGGGACCACTGAAGCTTTCTTT
TRBJ1-5 . TRBV20-1 many CSATRAYNQPQHF TGCAGTGCAACCCGGGCCTACAATCAGCCCCAGCATTTT
TRBJ2-1 TRBD2 TRBV20-1 many CSARDRGAGALVEQFF TGCAGTGCTAGAGATCGGGGAGCGGGAGCTTTGGTTGAGCAGTTCTTC
TRBJ1-1 . TRBV3-1 many CASSHQGGGTEAFF TGTGCCAGCAGCCATCAGGGCGGGGGCACTGAAGCTTTCTTT
TRBJ2-3 TRBD2 TRBV6-5 few CASRGDTDTQYF TGTGCCAGCCGGGGGGACACAGATACGCAGTATTTT
TRBJ1-1 TRBD1 TRBV27 many CASNPSRGTADTEAFF TGTGCCAGCAACCCTTCCAGGGGGACGGCAGACACTGAAGCTTTCTTT
TRBJ2-3 TRBD1 TRBV20-1 many CSASRPGQGRTDTQYF TGCAGTGCTAGCCGACCGGGACAGGGGAGGACAGATACGCAGTATTTT
TRBJ1-1 . TRBV3-1 many CASTYRVGTEAFF TGTGCCAGCACCTACAGGGTGGGCACTGAAGCTTTCTTT